A selection of T cell receptor beta chains follows, all from one sample in a study of OX40 agonist ivuxolimab in advanced cancers. Some clones are missing from TCRdb's copy, which holds only in-frame ones; the method was immunoSEQ multiplex PCR. The sample lists about 76,000 clones, over 75% occurring once. The material sequenced was CD4+ or CD8+ T cells sorted from blood, taken in a trial of the OX40 agonist ivuxolimab. The receptors here all came from an adult with an advanced solid tumor such as melanoma, head and neck, liver or kidney cancer. CDR3s include the opening cysteine and the closing phenylalanine or tryptophan. The order of the fields is V gene, CDR3 length, D gene, J gene, clone size, CDR3 protein, CDR3 DNA. D genes are given only for firm matches. For some rows the clone size is stated as once, few or many, or as a class when expanded; others skip it.

v_call: TRBV19; cdr3_length: 14; d_call: -; j_call: TRBJ1-5; clone_size: -; cdr3_aa: CAATAGRGGQPQHF; cdr3_nt: TGTGCCGCAACAGCGGGACGCGGGGGTCAGCCCCAGCATTTT
v_call: TRBV11-2; cdr3_length: 15; d_call: TRBD1; j_call: TRBJ1-2; clone_size: -; cdr3_aa: CASSPGTVGNYGYTF; cdr3_nt: TGTGCCAGCAGCCCAGGGACAGTGGGTAACTATGGCTACACCTTC
v_call: TRBV7-9; cdr3_length: 15; d_call: TRBD2; j_call: TRBJ2-1; clone_size: -; cdr3_aa: CASSFTSGDYNEQFF; cdr3_nt: TGTGCCAGCAGCTTTACTAGCGGAGACTACAATGAGCAGTTCTTC
v_call: TRBV27; cdr3_length: 17; d_call: -; j_call: TRBJ1-5; clone_size: once; cdr3_aa: CASSLNGGRVGNQPQHF; cdr3_nt: TGTGCCAGCAGTTTAAACGGCGGCCGTGTGGGCAATCAGCCCCAGCATTTT
v_call: TRBV7-3; cdr3_length: 12; d_call: -; j_call: TRBJ1-3; clone_size: -; cdr3_aa: CASSSPGNTIYF; cdr3_nt: TGTGCCAGCAGCTCCCCGGGAAACACCATATATTTT
v_call: TRBV10-2; cdr3_length: 11; d_call: -; j_call: TRBJ2-5; clone_size: -; cdr3_aa: CASAGAETQYF; cdr3_nt: TGCGCCAGCGCGGGGGCGGAGACCCAGTACTTC
v_call: TRBV5-1; cdr3_length: 14; d_call: TRBD1; j_call: TRBJ1-2; clone_size: -; cdr3_aa: CASARDDRGNGYTF; cdr3_nt: TGCGCCAGCGCTCGGGACGACAGGGGAAACGGCTACACCTTC
v_call: TRBV1; cdr3_length: 15; d_call: -; j_call: TRBJ2-4; clone_size: -; cdr3_aa: CTSRGLAGGKNIQYF; cdr3_nt: TGCACCAGCAGAGGACTAGCGGGGGGAAAAAACATTCAGTACTTC
v_call: TRBV6-6; cdr3_length: 14; d_call: TRBD1; j_call: TRBJ1-1; clone_size: -; cdr3_aa: CASSLNRGDAEAFF; cdr3_nt: TGTGCCAGCAGCTTGAACAGGGGCGACGCTGAAGCTTTCTTT
v_call: TRBV9; cdr3_length: 21; d_call: TRBD2; j_call: TRBJ2-3; clone_size: -; cdr3_aa: CASSQYPGLAGVSSYADTQYF; cdr3_nt: TGTGCCAGCAGTCAATACCCGGGACTAGCGGGAGTATCCAGTTACGCAGATACGCAGTATTTT
v_call: TRBV6-1; cdr3_length: 13; d_call: TRBD2; j_call: TRBJ2-7; clone_size: -; cdr3_aa: CASTISGEYEQYF; cdr3_nt: TGTGCCAGCACGATTAGCGGGGAATACGAGCAGTACTTC
v_call: TRBV28; cdr3_length: 15; d_call: -; j_call: TRBJ1-3; clone_size: -; cdr3_aa: CASSPPGGAGNTIYF; cdr3_nt: TGTGCCAGCAGTCCCCCCGGGGGCGCTGGAAACACCATATATTTT
v_call: TRBV6-5; cdr3_length: 15; d_call: -; j_call: TRBJ1-4; clone_size: -; cdr3_aa: CASTSPGRLNEKLFF; cdr3_nt: TGTGCCAGCACGTCGCCAGGACGGCTTAATGAAAAACTGTTTTTT
v_call: TRBV2; cdr3_length: 13; d_call: TRBD1; j_call: TRBJ1-1; clone_size: few; cdr3_aa: CASSPDRGTEAFF; cdr3_nt: TGTGCCAGCAGTCCGGACAGGGGCACTGAAGCTTTCTTT
v_call: TRBV10-3; cdr3_length: 18; d_call: TRBD2; j_call: TRBJ2-3; clone_size: -; cdr3_aa: CAIRGGLAGGAFTDTQYF; cdr3_nt: TGTGCCATCAGGGGGGGACTAGCGGGAGGCGCCTTCACAGATACGCAGTATTTT
v_call: TRBV6-6; cdr3_length: 13; d_call: TRBD1; j_call: TRBJ1-1; clone_size: -; cdr3_aa: CAITKTGTTEAFF; cdr3_nt: TGTGCCATTACGAAGACAGGGACTACCGAAGCTTTCTTT
v_call: TRBV14; cdr3_length: 13; d_call: -; j_call: TRBJ1-6; clone_size: once; cdr3_aa: CASSQGRNSPLHF; cdr3_nt: TGTGCCAGCAGCCAAGGAAGGAATTCACCCCTCCACTTT
v_call: TRBV18; cdr3_length: 14; d_call: -; j_call: TRBJ1-1; clone_size: -; cdr3_aa: CASSPSRTVTEAFF; cdr3_nt: TGTGCCAGCTCACCAAGTAGGACAGTGACTGAAGCTTTCTTT
v_call: TRBV30; cdr3_length: 14; d_call: -; j_call: TRBJ1-5; clone_size: -; cdr3_aa: CAWSVSGGGQPQHF; cdr3_nt: TGTGCCTGGAGTGTGTCTGGGGGGGGACAGCCCCAGCATTTT
v_call: TRBV6-5; cdr3_length: 12; d_call: -; j_call: TRBJ2-7; clone_size: -; cdr3_aa: CASSRTALEQYF; cdr3_nt: TGTGCCAGCAGTCGGACAGCCCTGGAGCAGTACTTC
v_call: TRBV6-1; cdr3_length: 11; d_call: -; j_call: TRBJ1-1; clone_size: few; cdr3_aa: CASTYFTEAFF; cdr3_nt: TGTGCCAGCACGTATTTCACTGAAGCTTTCTTT
v_call: TRBV30; cdr3_length: 17; d_call: TRBD1; j_call: TRBJ1-2; clone_size: few; cdr3_aa: CAWSVGLISQGAHGYTF; cdr3_nt: TGTGCCTGGAGTGTTGGACTAATTTCACAGGGGGCACATGGCTACACCTTC
v_call: TRBV4-1; cdr3_length: 17; d_call: -; j_call: TRBJ1-1; clone_size: -; cdr3_aa: CASSLFLPGPLNTEAFF; cdr3_nt: TGCGCCAGCAGCTTATTCCTCCCGGGACCTCTCAACACTGAAGCTTTCTTT
v_call: TRBV11-3; cdr3_length: 14; d_call: -; j_call: TRBJ2-1; clone_size: -; cdr3_aa: CASSLEGTSNEQFF; cdr3_nt: TGTGCCAGCAGCTTAGAAGGGACCTCAAATGAGCAGTTCTTC
v_call: TRBV7-2; cdr3_length: 15; d_call: TRBD2; j_call: TRBJ2-7; clone_size: -; cdr3_aa: CASSLGTSGSQGQYF; cdr3_nt: TGTGCCAGCAGCCTTGGGACTAGCGGGAGCCAAGGACAGTACTTC
v_call: TRBV6-1; cdr3_length: 14; d_call: -; j_call: TRBJ1-1; clone_size: -; cdr3_aa: CASRTGTLNTEAFF; cdr3_nt: TGTGCCAGCAGGACAGGAACCTTGAACACTGAAGCTTTCTTT
v_call: TRBV7-9; cdr3_length: 15; d_call: -; j_call: TRBJ1-2; clone_size: -; cdr3_aa: CASSLEGAGPGGYTF; cdr3_nt: TGTGCCAGCAGCTTAGAGGGCGCGGGGCCGGGTGGCTACACCTTC
v_call: TRBV18; cdr3_length: 18; d_call: -; j_call: TRBJ1-4; clone_size: -; cdr3_aa: CASSPRGGTARKNEKLFF; cdr3_nt: TGTGCCAGCTCACCAAGAGGGGGGACCGCCCGAAAGAATGAAAAACTGTTTTTT
v_call: TRBV5-4; cdr3_length: 15; d_call: -; j_call: TRBJ1-3; clone_size: -; cdr3_aa: CASSLAADTGNTIYF; cdr3_nt: TGTGCCAGCAGCTTGGCCGCAGATACTGGAAACACCATATATTTT
v_call: TRBV5-6; cdr3_length: 16; d_call: -; j_call: TRBJ2-2; clone_size: -; cdr3_aa: CASSVGYRGGTGELFF; cdr3_nt: TGTGCCAGCAGCGTAGGGTACAGGGGAGGCACCGGGGAGCTGTTTTTT
v_call: TRBV7-3; cdr3_length: 13; d_call: -; j_call: TRBJ2-3; clone_size: -; cdr3_aa: CASSLFGGDTQYF; cdr3_nt: TGTGCCAGCAGCTTATTCGGGGGAGATACGCAGTATTTT
v_call: TRBV28; cdr3_length: 14; d_call: -; j_call: TRBJ2-4; clone_size: -; cdr3_aa: CASSIGTHKNIQYF; cdr3_nt: TGTGCCAGCAGTATAGGGACCCATAAAAACATTCAGTACTTC
v_call: TRBV11-3; cdr3_length: 14; d_call: -; j_call: TRBJ2-1; clone_size: -; cdr3_aa: CASSLRGAAYEQFF; cdr3_nt: TGTGCCAGCAGCTTGAGAGGGGCTGCCTATGAGCAGTTCTTC
v_call: TRBV5-1; cdr3_length: 15; d_call: TRBD1; j_call: TRBJ1-4; clone_size: -; cdr3_aa: CASRPTGTGDEKLFF; cdr3_nt: TGCGCCAGCAGGCCCACCGGGACAGGGGATGAAAAACTGTTTTTT
v_call: TRBV5-8; cdr3_length: 12; d_call: -; j_call: TRBJ1-2; clone_size: few; cdr3_aa: CASSFNRAGYTF; cdr3_nt: TGTGCCAGCAGCTTCAACAGGGCTGGCTACACCTTC
v_call: TRBV15; cdr3_length: 14; d_call: -; j_call: TRBJ2-2; clone_size: -; cdr3_aa: CATSRQGSTGELFF; cdr3_nt: TGTGCCACCAGCAGGCAGGGAAGCACTGGGGAGCTGTTTTTT
v_call: TRBV29-1; cdr3_length: 15; d_call: -; j_call: TRBJ1-2; clone_size: -; cdr3_aa: CSVEGGLTSNYGYTF; cdr3_nt: TGCAGCGTTGAAGGTGGACTGACCTCTAACTATGGCTACACCTTC
v_call: TRBV19; cdr3_length: 14; d_call: -; j_call: TRBJ2-6; clone_size: few; cdr3_aa: CASRLRSGANVLTF; cdr3_nt: TGTGCCAGTAGATTGAGGTCTGGGGCCAACGTCCTGACTTTC
v_call: TRBV11-3; cdr3_length: 15; d_call: -; j_call: TRBJ1-1; clone_size: -; cdr3_aa: CASSQRVRVNTEAFF; cdr3_nt: TGTGCCAGCAGCCAACGGGTTAGGGTGAACACTGAAGCTTTCTTT
v_call: TRBV15; cdr3_length: 16; d_call: TRBD1; j_call: TRBJ1-1; clone_size: -; cdr3_aa: CATSRDGNRGYSEAFF; cdr3_nt: TGTGCCACCAGCAGAGATGGGAACAGGGGTTATTCTGAAGCTTTCTTT
v_call: TRBV15; cdr3_length: 15; d_call: TRBD2; j_call: TRBJ2-5; clone_size: -; cdr3_aa: CATSSIAGGPETQYF; cdr3_nt: TGTGCCACCAGCAGTATAGCGGGAGGGCCCGAGACCCAGTACTTC
v_call: TRBV27; cdr3_length: 15; d_call: TRBD1; j_call: TRBJ2-3; clone_size: -; cdr3_aa: CASSYGQGVTDTQYF; cdr3_nt: TGTGCCAGCAGTTACGGACAGGGGGTAACAGATACGCAGTATTTT
v_call: TRBV12-5; cdr3_length: 13; d_call: TRBD1; j_call: TRBJ1-1; clone_size: -; cdr3_aa: CASGFPGGREAFF; cdr3_nt: TGTGCTAGTGGTTTCCCAGGGGGCAGGGAAGCTTTCTTT
v_call: TRBV27; cdr3_length: 14; d_call: -; j_call: TRBJ1-2; clone_size: -; cdr3_aa: CASSLYGGNYGYTF; cdr3_nt: TGTGCCAGCAGTTTATATGGGGGCAACTATGGCTACACCTTC
v_call: TRBV19; cdr3_length: 15; d_call: -; j_call: TRBJ2-1; clone_size: -; cdr3_aa: CASSIVKQYRNEQFF; cdr3_nt: TGTGCCAGTAGTATAGTGAAGCAGTATCGTAATGAGCAGTTCTTC
v_call: TRBV6-5; cdr3_length: 13; d_call: -; j_call: TRBJ1-1; clone_size: -; cdr3_aa: CASSEAGNTEAFF; cdr3_nt: TGTGCCAGCAGTGAAGCGGGGAACACTGAAGCTTTCTTT
v_call: TRBV5-4; cdr3_length: 16; d_call: TRBD1; j_call: TRBJ2-1; clone_size: -; cdr3_aa: CASSLGPEQGRNGQFF; cdr3_nt: TGTGCCAGCAGCTTGGGCCCCGAACAGGGGCGCAATGGGCAGTTCTTC
v_call: TRBV7-9; cdr3_length: 14; d_call: -; j_call: TRBJ1-1; clone_size: -; cdr3_aa: CASSLGAGDTEAFF; cdr3_nt: TGTGCCAGCAGCTTAGGTGCGGGGGACACTGAAGCTTTCTTT
v_call: TRBV11-3; cdr3_length: 13; d_call: -; j_call: TRBJ1-2; clone_size: once; cdr3_aa: CASSLGRGGGYTF; cdr3_nt: TGTGCCAGCAGCTTAGGCAGGGGTGGCGGCTACACCTTC
v_call: TRBV5-6; cdr3_length: 16; d_call: -; j_call: TRBJ1-3; clone_size: once; cdr3_aa: CASSLGVGGSGNTIYF; cdr3_nt: TGTGCCAGCAGCTTGGGCGTGGGGGGCTCTGGAAACACCATATATTTT